This T cell receptor beta chain emerged from a study of blood T cell repertoires in COVID-19. Whole-study context: The samples span acute and convalescent COVID-19 from the United States, Italy and Spain. Sample material is recorded as cDNA or gDNA derived from T cells, B-cell-depleted T cells, or PBMCs.

In the source study's methods: Reference gene primers were amplified, and this amplification served to estimate nucleated cell counts. Generated by immunoSEQ multiplex PCR, the TCRdb table keeps only in-frame clones and is missing some. D and trimming come from the DNA, and the V and J calls and clone size come from that table. The sample lists under 500,000 clones; around 90% were seen once. Specimen: PBMCs or T cells enriched from blood (not recorded which). This clonotype originated in a woman under 30 with acute COVID-19.

CDR3 protein: CASSLGAVGEQYF. The CDR3 nucleotides are TGTGCCAGCAGCTTAGGGGCAGTTGGGGAGCAGTACTTC. The rearrangement joins TRBV7-9 to TRBJ2-7; D is uncertain. V was trimmed by 1 base and J by 7 bases, leaving 11 bases between them. From germline, CDR1 is SEHNR and CDR2 FQNEAQ (reference sequence). This CDR3 has 13 residues.